Sequencing of this T cell receptor (beta chain) was carried out in a study of CD8+CD57+ T cells in acquired aplastic anemia (dated by TCRdb to about 2018). For context, the study as a whole: DNA extracted from sorted CD4+ and CD8+ cells had a mean of about 3.2 ug, with a range of 0.2 to 27.4 ug. CD8+CD57+ expansion was defined as a frequency above the mean frequency observed in healthy subjects.

Expansion of CD8+CD57+ cells had been shown by flow cytometry in the patients chosen for sequencing. Severe acquired aplastic anemia was diagnosed in all patients according to International Study of Aplastic Anemia and Agranulocytosis and Camitta criteria. Patients had received no therapy at the time of blood sampling. TCR repertoires of sorted CD4+ and CD8+ blood T cells from severe aplastic anemia patients and healthy subjects were deep-sequenced in the study. Patients were enrolled in the USA under clinicaltrials.gov protocols 00001620, 01623167, 00001397, 00071045, 00081523 and 00961064. Ficoll-Paque density gradient centrifugation was used to isolate peripheral blood mononuclear cells. CD4+ and CD8+ T cells were sorted by FACS or magnetic beads before DNA extraction. Germline trimming amounts to 5 bases on V and 0 bases on J, with 10 as the count of junction bases outside the gene matches. Reading the germline V gene gives CDR1 SGHVS and CDR2 FQNEAQ. Including cysteine and phenylalanine, the CDR3 has 17 amino acids. The retained sequence is limited to the CDR3, 51 bases, with the frame set at the first base.

Profiling of TCR beta VDJ combinations and CDR3 sequences used genomic DNA as the template. TCR repertoire sequencing was run on an Illumina HiSeq 2000. Per the original workflow: Repertoires were assessed using TRBV/TRBJ rearrangement plots, CDR3 size and DJ length profiles, and Simpson's diversity index. The immunodominant clone was defined as the most abundant DNA sequence in deep sequencing data. CDR3 amino acid sequences were checked for sharing across subjects and were also compared against the VDJdb database and published repertoires. TCRdb reprocessing: public reads trimmed at Q25 with fastp, clones called with MiXCR, in-frame beta chains kept. Here each entry gathers all rows of one CDR3 protein and keeps the most common genes and DNA. These V and J calls derive from TCRdb rather than the authors' analysis. This sample gives about 200,000 distinct CDR3 sequences in total; about half of them show up just once. Just under 20% of the sample is in the top ten clones.

The research as a whole found: No significant difference in CD8+ Simpson's diversity was found between patients and healthy controls (P=0.060). Twenty-nine CD8+ CDR3 sequences were shared between patients and controls but appeared highly expressed in patients and within their immunodominant clones.

A remark on this clonotype: The antigen this receptor binds is unknown. The sample holds no much larger clone one base away, and base qualities are not on file.

Recombination joined TRBV7-8 with TRBJ1-5; 7 central nucleotides agree with TRBD1. The sample consisted of sorted CD4+, CD8+, or CD8+CD57+ T cells (not recorded which) from PBMCs. The source of this sequence is a human donor with aplastic anemia. The nucleotide sequence reads as follows: TGTGCCAGCAGCCCCGGACAGGCTTATTATAGCAATCAGCCCCAGCATTTT. It translates to CASSPGQAYYSNQPQHF.